This entry lists 12 T cell receptor beta chains sequenced from one sample in a study of CD4 T cells in relation to SARS-CoV-2 and coronaviruses. The data were produced by immunoSEQ multiplex PCR, yet TCRdb's version contains in-frame clones alone and is incomplete. This table holds more than 15,000 clones, 60% to 85% found once. These receptors are not linked to any known antigen. Unexposed donor CD4+ T cells date from about 2011-2019, before the COVID-19 pandemic. CD4+ T cells were isolated from the cells after less than 13 days of culture. The specimen was CD4+ T cells from PBMCs, cultured in vitro. These receptors all stem from a human donor in good health.

J is TRBJ2-2 and V is TRBV19, with TRBD2 as a possible D gene (7 bases). CDR1 LNHDA and CDR2 SQIVND come from the germline V gene (reference sequence). CDR3 length equals 14 residues. V lost 5 bases and J 5 bases, leaving 12 bases between the germline ends. The CDR3 sequence is CASSRGAATGELFF. The CDR3, as DNA: TGTGCCAGTAGTCGGGGGGCCGCAACCGGGGAGCTGTTTTTT.

V usage is TRBV27 and J usage is TRBJ2-1; D not certain. Trimming took 5 bases from V and 2 from J, leaving 13 bases between them. In germline, CDR1 is MNHEY, CDR2 SMNVEV (reference sequence). This CDR3 region has 15 residues. The CDR3 loop is CASSNWTSTYNEQFF. CDR3 DNA sequence: TGTGCCAGCAGTAACTGGACGTCTACCTACAATGAGCAGTTCTTC.

The rearrangement links TRBV7-2 to TRBJ1-1; D gene ambiguous. Germline V CDR1 and CDR2: SGHTA, FQGNSA. V was pared by 3 bases and J by 0 bases, with 2 bases between. The CDR3 contains 12 residues. The CDR3: CASSFLNTEAFF. The CDR3 DNA is TGTGCCAGCAGCTTTCTGAACACTGAAGCTTTCTTT. Full variable domain (remainder filled in from reference TRBV7-2 and TRBJ1-1): GAGVSQSPSNKVTEKGKDVELRCDPISGHTALYWYRQSLGQGLEFLIYFQGNSAPDKSGLPSDRFSAERTGGSVSTLTIQRTQQEDSAVYLCASSFLNTEAFFGQGTRLTVV.

The CDR3 sequence is CASSITSGRTDTQYF. DNA of the CDR3: TGTGCCAGTAGTATCACTAGCGGGAGGACAGATACGCAGTATTTT. The genes are TRBV19 and TRBJ2-3, with 12 positions matching TRBD2. The V gene end was trimmed by 3 bases and the J gene end by 3 bases; junction bases not matched to a gene: 1. Looked up from germline, CDR1 is LNHDA and CDR2 is SQIVND (reference sequence). The CDR3 extends over 15 amino acids. The variable domain in full, with the rest retrieved from reference TRBV19 and TRBJ2-3, is DGGITQSPKYLFRKEGQNVTLSCEQNLNHDAMYWYRQDPGQGLRLIYYSQIVNDFQKGDIAEGYSVSREKKESFPLTVTSAQKNPTAFYLCASSITSGRTDTQYFGPGTRLTVL.

This chain links TRBV27 with TRBJ1-3; no clear D. The V and J ends lost 4 bases and 0 bases respectively, with 13 bases between them. The length of the CDR3 is 16 residues. The V gene's germline CDR1 is MNHEY and CDR2 SMNVEV (reference sequence). CDR3 nucleotide sequence: TGTGCCAGCAGTTCATCGTACAGCTACTCTGGAAACACCATATATTTT. Translated: CASSSSYSYSGNTIYF.

V is TRBV6-5 and J is TRBJ1-5; no clear D gene. Germline lookup yields CDR1 MNHEY and CDR2 SVGAGI. V lost 7 bases and J lost 1, with 8 bases in between. CDR3 size: 13 residues. CDR3 in DNA: TGTGCCAGCACCAAAAGGAGCAATCAGCCCCAGCATTTT. This encodes CASTKRSNQPQHF.

The V gene is TRBV6-1, the J gene TRBJ1-6; possible D gene TRBD1, 5 bases. Germline-derived CDR1 and CDR2 are MNHNS and SASEGT. The CDR3 length is 15 residues. V lost 3 bases and J lost 7, with 13 bases in between. CDR3 loop: CASSEVLGGNSPLHF. The CDR3 DNA is TGTGCCAGCAGTGAGGTTCTGGGGGGGAATTCACCCCTCCACTTT.

This clone counts as medium-sized. The rearrangement uses TRBV7-9 and TRBJ2-7; no clear D gene. V gave up 8 bases and J gave up 1 base, with 15 bases separating them. The CDR3 is 14 residues long. The V gene's germline CDR1 is SEHNR and CDR2 FQNEAQ (reference sequence). The CDR3 nucleotides read TGTGCCAGCGGCCCGATAACAGATTCCTACGAGCAGTACTTC. Translation gives CASGPITDSYEQYF.

V is TRBV7-2 and J is TRBJ2-7; D uncertain. This CDR3 spans 13 amino acids. The germline CDR1 and CDR2 sequences are SGHTA and FQGNSA. The V end lost 1 base, the J end lost 3 bases, and 7 bases lay between the germline ends. The CDR3 region is CASSLEAFYEQYF. As DNA, the CDR3 is TGTGCCAGCAGCTTAGAGGCCTTCTACGAGCAGTACTTC.

The genes are TRBV19 and TRBJ1-5; D is unclear. Trimming took 3 bases from V and 7 from J, leaving 7 bases between them. Germline CDR1 reads LNHDA; CDR2 reads SQIVND (reference sequence). This CDR3 spans 12 amino acids. The CDR3 here is CASSILSQPQHF. Here the CDR3 DNA reads TGTGCCAGTAGTATCCTGAGCCAGCCCCAGCATTTT. Filled out from reference TRBV19 and TRBJ1-5, the complete variable domain reads DGGITQSPKYLFRKEGQNVTLSCEQNLNHDAMYWYRQDPGQGLRLIYYSQIVNDFQKGDIAEGYSVSREKKESFPLTVTSAQKNPTAFYLCASSILSQPQHFGDGTRLSIL.

The table lists this clone with a count of one. J is TRBJ2-7 and V is TRBV19; D not resolved. Germline V lookup: CDR1 LNHDA, CDR2 SQIVND (reference sequence). The CDR3 is 13 residues long. V lost 5 bases, J lost 6 bases, and 14 bases lay in between. This CDR3 reads CASSPGPRREQYF. The DNA for the CDR3 is TGTGCCAGTAGTCCTGGGCCGCGCCGCGAGCAGTACTTC. The full variable domain, its missing parts supplied by reference TRBV19 and TRBJ2-7, is DGGITQSPKYLFRKEGQNVTLSCEQNLNHDAMYWYRQDPGQGLRLIYYSQIVNDFQKGDIAEGYSVSREKKESFPLTVTSAQKNPTAFYLCASSPGPRREQYFGPGTRLTVT.

The chain combines TRBV7-9 with TRBJ2-1, with a weak D call TRBD2 (5 bases). Germline V lookup: CDR1 SEHNR, CDR2 FQNEAQ (reference sequence). Trimming took 0 bases from V and 13 from J, leaving 13 bases between them. The CDR3 is made up of 13 amino acids. The CDR3 DNA reads TGTGCCAGCAGCTTAGCGCCGGACTCTTCACAGTTCTTC. This translates into CASSLAPDSSQFF.